This T cell receptor (beta chain) came from a study of shared clonotypes between healthy human individuals. Method: immunoSEQ multiplex PCR; TCRdb's copy keeps in-frame clones and lacks some. Among over a million clones listed, over 95% were seen once. Study-wide results and caveats: Read depth was anticipated to influence clonotype sharing among donors.

Per the germline V gene, CDR1 is MDHEN and CDR2 is SYDVKM. This CDR3 spans 15 amino acids. V shed 7 bases and J shed 0 bases, with 13 bases lying between them. Details on this clone: Its antigen is still unknown.

What was sequenced was naive CD4+ T cells sorted from blood. Described subset: CD45RA+ positively selected. The receptor's source is a man aged 25 to 40 in good health. The V and J genes are TRBV28 and TRBJ2-1; D is ambiguous. The CDR3 sequence: CASNPDQRSYNEQFF. CDR3 in DNA: TGTGCCAGCAACCCAGACCAGCGCTCCTACAATGAGCAGTTCTTC.